This TCR beta chain derives from a study of blood T cell repertoires in COVID-19. Using immunoSEQ multiplex PCR, the repertoire was profiled, and TCRdb retains in-frame clones only, with some absent. The sample holds hundreds of thousands of clones, roughly 80% seen once. CDR1 LGHDT and CDR2 YNNKEL come from the germline V gene (reference sequence). The germline V and J ends were trimmed by 5 bases and 3 bases, with 16 bases remaining between them. The length of the CDR3 is 15 residues. Sequences were obtained from peripheral blood. This TCR derives from an elderly woman with acute or convalescent COVID-19. The chain has TRBV3-1 (or the pseudogene TRBV3-2) and TRBJ1-1; D remains unclear. The CDR3 nucleotides read TGTGCCAGCAGCTTACCGTTGGATCGGGACACTGAAGCTTTCTTT. Translation gives CASSLPLDRDTEAFF.